Below are 7 T cell receptor beta chains sequenced from a single sample in a study of blood T cells in healthy people across ages. The use of a sample-barcoded 5' primer and a J-beta primer mix characterized a second PCR of roughly 6 to 12 cycles. MiXCR was run by TCRdb on the 5' RACE reads, yielding one entry per CDR3 protein. The table has about 1 million distinct CDR3 sequences, 35% to 50% seen once. What was sequenced was blood. These receptors came from a woman aged 55-70 years in good health.

This clonotype turned up a few times. V usage is TRBV20-1 and J usage is TRBJ1-2; D is unclear. This CDR3 is 11 amino acids long. The V gene's germline CDR1 is DFQATT and CDR2 SNEGSKA (reference sequence). Trimming took off 6 bases at V and 1 base at J, with 6 bases between the two ends. In DNA form, the CDR3 reads TGCAGTGCCCCGCATAACTATGGCTACACCTTC. Its protein is CSAPHNYGYTF.

This clonotype was observed a few times. The chain is built from TRBV27 and TRBJ2-3; 8 nucleotides match TRBD2. The length of the CDR3 is 16 residues. Germline V lookup: CDR1 MNHEY, CDR2 SMNVEV (reference sequence). Trimming took 5 bases from V and 1 from J; bases not matched to a gene: 8. The CDR3 bases are TGTGCCAGCAGTACACCTAGCGGGCGCGGCACAGATACGCAGTATTTT. It translates to CASSTPSGRGTDTQYF.

This chain joins TRBV6-2 or TRBV6-3 and TRBJ2-7, with 10 bases lining up with TRBD1. The CDR3 totals 18 residues. V lost 2 bases to trimming and J lost 3 bases; unmatched junction nucleotides: 13. Germline assignment: CDR1 MNHEY and CDR2 SVGEGT. The CDR3, as DNA: TGTGCCAGCAGTTACACGATCGCCGGGACAGGGGACCTCTACGAGCAGTACTTC. Translating gives CASSYTIAGTGDLYEQYF.

The chain has TRBV12-3 or TRBV12-4 and TRBJ2-1; 8 bases align to TRBD2. The CDR3 contains 13 residues. Unmatched junction bases numbered 5, after V lost 7 bases and J lost 6 bases. CDR3 in DNA: TGTGCCAGCATAGCGGGAACGTCCAATGAGCAGTTCTTC. Translated: CASIAGTSNEQFF.

A few counts support this clonotype. V gene TRBV11-1 combines with J gene TRBJ2-5, with D perhaps assigned TRBD1 or TRBD2 (5 bases each). The V end lost 0 bases, the J end lost 3 bases, and 8 bases lay between the germline ends. The germline V gene encodes CDR1 SGHAT and CDR2 FQDESV (reference sequence). CDR3 size: 14 residues. This chain's CDR3 is CASSLALGEETQYF. The CDR3 region has the DNA TGTGCCAGCAGCTTAGCCTTGGGGGAAGAGACCCAGTACTTC.

The chain recombines TRBV4-1 with TRBJ1-2; no clear D. The germline V gene encodes CDR1 MGHRA and CDR2 YSYEKL. The CDR3 length is 15 residues. V was pared by 0 bases and J by 2 bases, with 10 bases between. The CDR3 loop is CASSQETEKNYGYTF. In DNA, the CDR3 is TGCGCCAGCAGCCAAGAAACAGAAAAAAACTATGGCTACACCTTC.

This sequence joins TRBV12-3 or TRBV12-4 and TRBJ1-2, with D uncertain. Trimming took off 5 bases at V and 8 bases at J, with 21 bases between the two ends. The CDR3 length is 15 residues. The CDR3 coding sequence is TGTGCCAGCAGTCCAAGGACGGTACAAGTCTGGGGCTACACCTTC. It yields the protein CASSPRTVQVWGYTF.